Each of the 10 T cell receptor beta chains below was sequenced from the same sample in a study of T cells after yellow fever vaccination. A single record per CDR3 protein comes from TCRdb applying MiXCR to the 5' RACE reads. The table includes 240,000 or so distinct CDR3 sequences, about 7% detected once. The sequenced sample was CD4+ T cells sorted from PBMCs, obtained 15 days after the yellow fever booster vaccination. The source of these receptors is a man under 40 who received the YFV17D yellow fever vaccine.

The chain couples TRBV5-4 to TRBJ2-1; D possibly corresponds to TRBD1 (6 bases). The germline gives CDR1 SGHNT, CDR2 YYREEE (reference sequence). This CDR3 has 14 residues. Trimming took 4 bases from V and 7 from J, leaving 15 bases between them. This CDR3 is CASSQGSPSNEQFF. Here the CDR3 DNA reads TGTGCCAGCAGCCAGGGGTCACCTTCGAATGAGCAGTTCTTC.

This clonotype was seen many times. The V and J genes are TRBV7-3 and TRBJ1-1, with D perhaps matching TRBD1 (6 bases). The CDR3 is 14 amino acids. CDR1 and CDR2 from the germline V gene are SGHTA and FQGTGA. The V end lost 2 bases, the J end lost 4 bases, and 11 bases lay between the germline ends. CDR3 protein: CASSLQGYGTEAFF. CDR3 bases: TGTGCCAGCAGCTTACAGGGGTATGGCACTGAAGCTTTCTTT.

There are many counts of this clonotype. This sequence joins TRBV12-3 or TRBV12-4 and TRBJ2-7, with no clear D. This CDR3 comprises 13 residues. Between the trimmed V and J ends, which lost 8 bases and 4 bases, there was a span of 15 bases. The CDR3 region is CASSSARFYEQYF. The CDR3 DNA reads as TGTGCCAGCTCGTCAGCTAGGTTTTACGAGCAGTACTTC.

This clonotype has ten or more counts. This chain uses TRBV10-3 with TRBJ2-1, with D possibly TRBD1 on 5 matching bases. Trimming cost V 7 bases and J 7 bases, with 11 bases left between them. The CDR3 runs 12 residues. Germline CDR1 ENHRY, CDR2 SYGVKD. The CDR3 DNA reads TGTGCCATCAAGGAAGGGGCAAATGAGCAGTTCTTC. This encodes CAIKEGANEQFF.

The rearrangement uses TRBV12-3 or TRBV12-4 and TRBJ2-1; 8 bases are shared with TRBD2. With V trimmed by 11 bases and J by 6 bases, 27 bases remained unmatched. This CDR3 is built from 19 residues. The CDR3 here is CAFSLMGSGISRRINEQFF. The DNA of the CDR3 is TGTGCCTTCAGTTTAATGGGTAGCGGGATTTCCCGGCGTATCAATGAGCAGTTCTTC.

This clonotype occurred many times. The chain carries TRBV18 and TRBJ2-3, with D possibly TRBD2 on 5 matching bases. The CDR3 has 16 amino acids. V lost 4 bases to trimming and J lost 5 bases, with 19 bases between them. The V gene's germline CDR1 is KGHSH and CDR2 LQKENI. CDR3 residues: CASSLMDSRSQDTQYF. The CDR3 bases are TGTGCCAGCTCACTTATGGACTCGAGGAGCCAAGATACGCAGTATTTT.

The table lists this clonotype with a few counts. The chain carries TRBV10-2 and TRBJ2-6; D is unclear. Looked up from germline, CDR1 is WSHSY and CDR2 is SAAADI. There are 13 residues in the CDR3. Trimming cost V 4 bases and J 4 bases, with 5 bases left between them. CDR3 loop: CASSADGANVLTF. In DNA form, the CDR3 reads TGCGCCAGCAGTGCGGACGGGGCCAACGTCCTGACTTTC.

The V gene is TRBV20-1, the J gene TRBJ2-1; the match to TRBD2 covers 8 bases. Germline CDR1 is DFQATT and CDR2 is SNEGSKA (reference sequence). The CDR3 has 14 residues. With V trimmed by 7 bases and J by 6 bases, 11 bases remained unmatched. The CDR3 nucleotides read TGCAGTGGCACAAAGCGGGAGAGAATCAATGAGCAGTTCTTC. It codes for CSGTKRERINEQFF.

Only a few counts were recorded for this clonotype. This sequence joins TRBV6-2 or TRBV6-3 and TRBJ2-6, with 12 bases matching TRBD1. The V gene's germline CDR1 is MNHEY and CDR2 SVGEGT. The ends lost 6 bases at V and 2 bases at J; junction bases unmatched: 5. There are 17 residues in the CDR3. The chain's CDR3 is CASRPGQGAPGANVLTF. The DNA of the CDR3 is TGTGCCAGCAGACCGGGACAGGGGGCGCCTGGGGCCAACGTCCTGACTTTC.

The rearrangement joins TRBV7-3 to TRBJ2-3; D is unclear. Germline V gene lookup returns CDR1 SGHTA and CDR2 FQGTGA. The length of the CDR3 is 16 residues. V was pared by 1 base and J by 7 bases, with 18 bases between. The CDR3: CASSLSRTPRENTQYF. In DNA form, the CDR3 reads TGTGCCAGCAGCTTAAGCAGGACCCCCCGTGAGAATACGCAGTATTTT.